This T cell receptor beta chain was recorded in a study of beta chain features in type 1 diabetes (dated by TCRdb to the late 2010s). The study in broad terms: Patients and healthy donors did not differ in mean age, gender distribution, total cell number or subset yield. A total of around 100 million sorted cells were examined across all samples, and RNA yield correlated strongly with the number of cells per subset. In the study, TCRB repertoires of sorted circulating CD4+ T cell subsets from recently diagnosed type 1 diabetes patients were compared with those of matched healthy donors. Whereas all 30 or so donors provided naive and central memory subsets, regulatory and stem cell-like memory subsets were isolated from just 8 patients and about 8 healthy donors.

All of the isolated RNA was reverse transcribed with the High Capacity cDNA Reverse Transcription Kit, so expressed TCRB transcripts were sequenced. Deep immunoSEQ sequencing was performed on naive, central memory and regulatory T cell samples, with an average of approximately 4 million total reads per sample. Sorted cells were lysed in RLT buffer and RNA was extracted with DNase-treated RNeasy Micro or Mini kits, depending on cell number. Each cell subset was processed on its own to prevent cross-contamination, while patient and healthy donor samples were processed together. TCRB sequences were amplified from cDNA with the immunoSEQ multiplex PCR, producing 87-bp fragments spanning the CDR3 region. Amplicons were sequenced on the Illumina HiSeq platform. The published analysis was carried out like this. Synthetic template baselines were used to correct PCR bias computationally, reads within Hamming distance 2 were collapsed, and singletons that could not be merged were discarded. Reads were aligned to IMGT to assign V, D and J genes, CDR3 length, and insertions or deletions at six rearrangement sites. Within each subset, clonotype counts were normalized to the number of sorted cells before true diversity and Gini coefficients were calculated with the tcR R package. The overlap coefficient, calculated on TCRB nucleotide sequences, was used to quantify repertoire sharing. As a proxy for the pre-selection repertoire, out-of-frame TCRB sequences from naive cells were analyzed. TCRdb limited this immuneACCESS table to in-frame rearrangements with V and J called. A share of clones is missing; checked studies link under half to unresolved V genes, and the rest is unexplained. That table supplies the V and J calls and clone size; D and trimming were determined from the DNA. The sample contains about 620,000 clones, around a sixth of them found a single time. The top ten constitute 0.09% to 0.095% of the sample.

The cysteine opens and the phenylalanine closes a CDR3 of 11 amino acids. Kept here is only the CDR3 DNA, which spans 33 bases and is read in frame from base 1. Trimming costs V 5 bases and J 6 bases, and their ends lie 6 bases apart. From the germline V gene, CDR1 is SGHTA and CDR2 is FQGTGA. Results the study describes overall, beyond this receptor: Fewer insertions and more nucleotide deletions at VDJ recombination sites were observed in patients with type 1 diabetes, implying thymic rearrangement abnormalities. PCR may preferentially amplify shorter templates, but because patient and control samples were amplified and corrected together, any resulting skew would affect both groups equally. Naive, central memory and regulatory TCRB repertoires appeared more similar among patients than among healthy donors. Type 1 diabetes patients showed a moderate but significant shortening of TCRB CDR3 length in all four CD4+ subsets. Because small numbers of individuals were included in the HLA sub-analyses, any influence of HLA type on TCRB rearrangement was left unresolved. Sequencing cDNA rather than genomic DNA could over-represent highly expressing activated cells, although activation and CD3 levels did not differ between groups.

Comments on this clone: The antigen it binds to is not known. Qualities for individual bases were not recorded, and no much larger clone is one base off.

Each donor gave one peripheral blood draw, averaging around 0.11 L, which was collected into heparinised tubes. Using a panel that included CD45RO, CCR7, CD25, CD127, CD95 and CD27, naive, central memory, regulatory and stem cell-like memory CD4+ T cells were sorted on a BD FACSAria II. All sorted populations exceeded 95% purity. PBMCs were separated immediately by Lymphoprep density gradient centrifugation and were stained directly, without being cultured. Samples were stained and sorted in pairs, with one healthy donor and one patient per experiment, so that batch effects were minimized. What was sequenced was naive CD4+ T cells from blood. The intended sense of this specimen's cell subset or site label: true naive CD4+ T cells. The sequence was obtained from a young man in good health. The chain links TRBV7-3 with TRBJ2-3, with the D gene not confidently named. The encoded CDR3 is CASSIGDTQYF. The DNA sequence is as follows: TGTGCCAGCAGCATCGGGGATACGCAGTATTTT.